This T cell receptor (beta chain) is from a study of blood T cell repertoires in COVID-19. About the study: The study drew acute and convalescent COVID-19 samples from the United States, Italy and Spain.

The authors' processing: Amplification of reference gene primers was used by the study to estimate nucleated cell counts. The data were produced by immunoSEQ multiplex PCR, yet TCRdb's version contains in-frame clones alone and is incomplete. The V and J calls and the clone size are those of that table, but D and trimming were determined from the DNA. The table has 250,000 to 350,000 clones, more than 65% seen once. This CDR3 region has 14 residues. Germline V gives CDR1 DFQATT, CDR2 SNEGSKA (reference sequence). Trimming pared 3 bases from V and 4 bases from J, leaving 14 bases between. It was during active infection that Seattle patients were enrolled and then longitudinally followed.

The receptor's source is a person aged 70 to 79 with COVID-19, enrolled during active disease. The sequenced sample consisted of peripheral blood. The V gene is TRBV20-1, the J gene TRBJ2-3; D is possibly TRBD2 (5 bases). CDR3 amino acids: CSASDLAEADTQYF. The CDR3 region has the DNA TGCAGTGCTAGTGACCTAGCTGAGGCAGATACGCAGTATTTT.